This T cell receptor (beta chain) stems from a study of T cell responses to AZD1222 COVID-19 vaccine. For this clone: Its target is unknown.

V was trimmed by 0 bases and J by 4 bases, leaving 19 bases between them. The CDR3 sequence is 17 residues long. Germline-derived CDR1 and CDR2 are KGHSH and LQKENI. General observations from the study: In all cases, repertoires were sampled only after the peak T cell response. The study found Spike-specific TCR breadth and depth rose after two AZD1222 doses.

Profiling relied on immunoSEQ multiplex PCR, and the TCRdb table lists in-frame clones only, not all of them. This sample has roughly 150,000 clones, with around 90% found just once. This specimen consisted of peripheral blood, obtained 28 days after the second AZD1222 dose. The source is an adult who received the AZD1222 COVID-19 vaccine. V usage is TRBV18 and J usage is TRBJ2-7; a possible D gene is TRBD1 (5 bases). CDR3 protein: CASSPPGRGGEFYEQYF. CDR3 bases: TGTGCCAGCTCACCACCGGGGCGTGGTGGGGAATTTTACGAGCAGTACTTC.